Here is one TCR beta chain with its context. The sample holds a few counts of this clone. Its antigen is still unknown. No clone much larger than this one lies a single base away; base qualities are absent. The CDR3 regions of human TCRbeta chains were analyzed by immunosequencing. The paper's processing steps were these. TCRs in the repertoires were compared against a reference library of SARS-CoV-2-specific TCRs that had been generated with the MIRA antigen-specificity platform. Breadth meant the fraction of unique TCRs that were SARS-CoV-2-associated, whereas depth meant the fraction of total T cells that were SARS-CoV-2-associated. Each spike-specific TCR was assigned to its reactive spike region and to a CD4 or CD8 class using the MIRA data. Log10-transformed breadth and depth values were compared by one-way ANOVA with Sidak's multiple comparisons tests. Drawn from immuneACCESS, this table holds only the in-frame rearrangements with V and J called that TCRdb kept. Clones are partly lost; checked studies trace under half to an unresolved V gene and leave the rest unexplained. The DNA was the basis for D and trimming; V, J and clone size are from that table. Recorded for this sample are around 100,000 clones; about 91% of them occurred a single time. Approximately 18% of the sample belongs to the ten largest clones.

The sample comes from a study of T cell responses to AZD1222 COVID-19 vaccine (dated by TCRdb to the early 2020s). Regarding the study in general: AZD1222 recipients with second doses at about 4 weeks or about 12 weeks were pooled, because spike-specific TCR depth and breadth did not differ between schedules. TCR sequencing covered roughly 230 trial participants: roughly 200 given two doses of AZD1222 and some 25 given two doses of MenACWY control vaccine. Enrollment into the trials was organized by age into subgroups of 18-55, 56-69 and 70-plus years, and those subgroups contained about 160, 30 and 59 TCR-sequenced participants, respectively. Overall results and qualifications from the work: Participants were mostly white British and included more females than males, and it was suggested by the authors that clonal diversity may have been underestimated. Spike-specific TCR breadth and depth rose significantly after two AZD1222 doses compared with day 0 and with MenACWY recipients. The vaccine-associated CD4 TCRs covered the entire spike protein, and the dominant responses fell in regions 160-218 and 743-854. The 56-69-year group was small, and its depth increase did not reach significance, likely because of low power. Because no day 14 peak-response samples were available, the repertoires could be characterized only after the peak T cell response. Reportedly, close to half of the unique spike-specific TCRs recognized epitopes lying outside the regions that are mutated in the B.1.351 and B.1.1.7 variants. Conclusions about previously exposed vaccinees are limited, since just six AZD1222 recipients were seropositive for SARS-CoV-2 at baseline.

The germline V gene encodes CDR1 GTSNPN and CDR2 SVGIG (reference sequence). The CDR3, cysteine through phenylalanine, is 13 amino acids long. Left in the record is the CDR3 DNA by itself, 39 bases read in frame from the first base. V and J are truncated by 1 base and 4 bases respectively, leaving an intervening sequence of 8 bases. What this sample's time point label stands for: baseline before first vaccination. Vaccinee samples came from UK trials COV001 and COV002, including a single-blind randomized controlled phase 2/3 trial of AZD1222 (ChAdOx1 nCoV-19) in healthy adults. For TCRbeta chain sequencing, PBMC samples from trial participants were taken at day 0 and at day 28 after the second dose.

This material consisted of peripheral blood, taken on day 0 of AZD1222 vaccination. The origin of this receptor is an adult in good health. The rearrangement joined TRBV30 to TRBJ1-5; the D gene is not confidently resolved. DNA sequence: TGTGCCTGGAGTGCCGGGGAGAATCAGCCCCAGCATTTT. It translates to CAWSAGENQPQHF.